The clone carrying this T cell receptor beta chain was observed a single time. Its antigen is unknown. The CDR3 consists of 15 residues. V was shortened by 5 bases and J by 8 bases, with 19 bases between the two germline ends. Germline CDR1 and CDR2: KGHSH and LQKENI. The data stem from a study of T cell responses to AZD1222 COVID-19 vaccine. Regarding the study as a whole: An increase in Spike-specific TCR breadth and depth was observed after two AZD1222 doses. Dominant at 160-218 and 743-854, vaccine-associated CD4 TCRs also spanned spike. Females made up more of the donors, who were largely white British, and clonal diversity may have come out too low. Only a handful of AZD1222 recipients, roughly six in all, had baseline seropositivity.

TCRdb's copy holds only in-frame clones and misses some; the assay was immunoSEQ multiplex PCR. The sample yields 110,000 or so clones, 88% seen once. The sample was peripheral blood, taken on day 0 of MenACWY control vaccination. The rearrangement joins TRBV18 to TRBJ1-3, with a weak D call TRBD1 (5 bases). The TCR originated in an adult in good health. The CDR3 DNA is TGTGCCAGCTCAAACGCGGCAGGGAGCGAATACACCATATATTTT. This encodes CASSNAAGSEYTIYF.